The 21 T cell receptor beta chains below all came from one sample that was sequenced in a study of T cell responses to AZD1222 COVID-19 vaccine. Libraries were prepared by immunoSEQ multiplex PCR; TCRdb keeps only in-frame clonotypes and omits some of them. The sample holds about 130,000 clones, 80% to 95% seen once. Sequencing was performed on peripheral blood, taken on day 0 of AZD1222 vaccination. These receptors all stem from an adult in good health.

The chain uses TRBV7-3 and TRBJ1-1; 7 nucleotides align to TRBD1. The CDR3 loop spans 15 amino acids. J lost 3 bases, V lost 5 bases, and 9 bases had no gene match. Germline lookup yields CDR1 SGHTA and CDR2 FQGTGA. Written as DNA, the CDR3 is TGTGCCAGCAGCCCGTTCGGGACAGCAGACACTGAAGCTTTCTTT. It codes for CASSPFGTADTEAFF.

V gene TRBV5-8 combines with J gene TRBJ2-4; D not resolved. CDR1 is SGHTS, CDR2 YDEGEE, per germline. CDR3 size: 13 residues. V was clipped by 0 bases and J by 6 bases, with 7 bases between them. The CDR3 loop reads CASSLGGRNIQYF. CDR3 nucleotides: TGTGCCAGCAGCTTGGGGGGTAGAAACATTCAGTACTTC.

The chain combines TRBV27 with TRBJ2-4; D possibly corresponds to TRBD2 (7 bases). Trimming took off 11 bases at V and 6 bases at J, with 17 bases between the two ends. CDR1 is MNHEY and CDR2 is SMNVEV in the germline V gene (reference sequence). This CDR3 contains 13 residues. The CDR3 loop is CASRRGGGNIQYF. CDR3 bases: TGTGCCTCCCGCCGGGGAGGGGGAAACATTCAGTACTTC.

The CDR3 sequence is CASTDSGGLGQPQHF. The CDR3 DNA is TGTGCCAGCACCGACTCGGGGGGGCTAGGTCAGCCCCAGCATTTT. J is TRBJ1-5 and V is TRBV28, with a possible D match to TRBD1 (6 bases). CDR1 is MDHEN and CDR2 is SYDVKM in the germline V gene. V lost 7 bases to trimming and J lost 6 bases, with 19 bases between them. This CDR3 contains 15 residues.

The chain uses TRBV27 and TRBJ1-3, with a tentative D call TRBD1 (5 bases). Germline CDR1 reads MNHEY; CDR2 reads SMNVEV (reference sequence). The CDR3 sequence is 15 residues long. V was cut by 6 bases and J by 3 bases, with 15 bases left in between. CDR3 loop: CASSPRGRSGNTIYF. The CDR3 region has the DNA TGTGCCAGCAGCCCTAGGGGAAGAAGTGGAAACACCATATATTTT.

This rearrangement joins TRBV10-3 to TRBJ1-1; D possibly corresponds to TRBD1 (5 bases). This CDR3 is built from 15 residues. The V gene's germline CDR1 is ENHRY and CDR2 SYGVKD. The V end was cut by 2 bases, the J end by 8 bases, with 18 bases between. CDR3 loop: CAISEGSISRTEAFF. The DNA of the CDR3 is TGTGCCATCAGTGAGGGCTCAATATCTCGGACAGAAGCTTTCTTT.

The gene calls are TRBV6-2 or TRBV6-3 and TRBJ1-6, with D maybe TRBD1 (5 bases). This CDR3 is built from 14 residues. Germline assignment: CDR1 MNHEY and CDR2 SVGEGT. V was clipped by 5 bases and J by 7 bases, with 12 bases between them. The CDR3 nucleotides are TGTGCCAGCAGTGTCGTCAGGGACAATTCACCCCTCCACTTT. It specifies CASSVVRDNSPLHF.

The J gene is TRBJ1-1, the V gene TRBV9; D unclear. The CDR3 extends over 15 amino acids. V lost 3 bases, J lost 4 bases, and 16 bases lay in between. Germline V lookup: CDR1 SGDLS, CDR2 YYNGEE. The CDR3 DNA reads as TGTGCCAGCAGCGCGGGAGGAGGCTGGAGCACTGAAGCTTTCTTT. It translates to CASSAGGGWSTEAFF.

In DNA form, the CDR3 reads TGTGCCACCAGCAGAGATCTGAGTACAGGGAGCGGCGGGGAGCTGTTTTTT. Its translation: CATSRDLSTGSGGELFF. This rearrangement joins TRBV15 to TRBJ2-2; D perhaps matches TRBD1 (6 bases). V dropped 0 bases and J dropped 7 bases, with 18 bases sitting between them. Germline CDR1 and CDR2: LNHNV and YYDKDF (reference sequence). There are 17 residues in the CDR3.

The rearrangement links TRBV25-1 to TRBJ1-4; D remains unclear. Germline lookup yields CDR1 MGHDK and CDR2 SYGVNS. Trimming left V 3 bases short and J 7 bases short, with 9 bases between. CDR3 length equals 13 residues. The CDR3 is CASSDYGREKLFF. CDR3 sequence (DNA): TGTGCCAGCAGTGATTACGGACGTGAAAAACTGTTTTTT.

This rearrangement joins TRBV7-3 to TRBJ1-1; D remains unclear. Germline V gene sequence: CDR1 SGHTA, CDR2 FQGTGA. The CDR3 has 14 residues. Between the trimmed V and J ends, which lost 1 base and 4 bases, there was a span of 10 bases. The CDR3, as DNA: TGTGCCAGCAGCTTAATTGCGGAGAGCACTGAAGCTTTCTTT. Translated, it gives CASSLIAESTEAFF.

The V and J genes are TRBV27 and TRBJ2-1; no reliable D call. Germline loops: CDR1 MNHEY, CDR2 SMNVEV (reference sequence). V lost 1 base to trimming and J lost 9 bases, with 22 bases between them. This CDR3 is 17 amino acids long. CDR3 residues: CASSLYPPGRVYTEQFF. The CDR3 DNA sequence: TGTGCCAGCAGTTTATATCCGCCGGGCCGGGTTTATACTGAGCAGTTCTTC.

This CDR3 is CASSSTGQGVGEKLFF. The DNA for the CDR3 is TGTGCCAGCAGCTCTACCGGACAGGGGGTTGGTGAAAAACTGTTTTTT. The chain recombines TRBV7-2 with TRBJ1-4, with 10 bases identical to TRBD1. V gave up 4 bases and J gave up 7 bases; unmatched junction bases: 9. The germline V gene encodes CDR1 SGHTA and CDR2 FQGNSA. This CDR3 spans 16 amino acids.

The chain is built from TRBV30 and TRBJ2-7; D is possibly TRBD2 (6 bases). Germline CDR1 and CDR2: GTSNPN and SVGIG (reference sequence). V was shortened by 8 bases and J by 0 bases, with 17 bases between the two germline ends. CDR3 length: 14 residues. The CDR3: CAGGLWLSSYEQYF. The DNA of the CDR3 is TGTGCCGGAGGGTTGTGGCTGAGCTCCTACGAGCAGTACTTC.

The rearrangement uses TRBV29-1 and TRBJ1-2, with D perhaps TRBD1 (5 bases). The CDR3 loop spans 12 amino acids. V lost 1 base to trimming and J lost 7 bases, with 10 bases between them. The V gene's germline CDR1 is SQVTM and CDR2 ANQGSEA. The CDR3 is CSVEGRQGGYTF. CDR3 DNA: TGCAGCGTTGAAGGCCGGCAGGGTGGCTACACCTTC.

The V and J genes are TRBV28 and TRBJ2-1; 13 positions match TRBD2. The ends lost 7 bases at V and 12 bases at J; junction bases unmatched: 12. From germline, CDR1 is MDHEN and CDR2 SYDVKM. This CDR3 is 15 amino acids long. The CDR3 DNA follows: TGTGCCAGCAACTTCCCGGGACTAGCGGGAAAGGGGCAGTTCTTC. Translating gives CASNFPGLAGKGQFF.

Of note for this clone: One end of the junction does not line up with germline, which may come from a read error. V is TRBV30 and J is TRBJ1-2, with D tentatively TRBD1 (5 bases). Germline assignment: CDR1 GTSNPN and CDR2 SVGIG (reference sequence). CDR3 size: 14 residues. CDR3 nucleotide sequence: TGTGCCTGGAGTGTAGAACGGCAGGGCAATAAGTCGGCTTTC. Translation gives CAWSVERQGNKSAF.

The chain joins TRBV11-3 to TRBJ2-7; unclear D gene. Germline-derived CDR1 and CDR2 are SGHNT and YENEEA. This CDR3 has 12 amino acids. With 1 base removed from V and 6 bases from J, the gap between germline ends came to 7 bases. CDR3 DNA: TGTGCCAGCAGCTTAGGGCAGACCGAGCAGTACTTC. This gives the protein CASSLGQTEQYF.

The CDR3 DNA follows: TGTGCCAGCAGGTGGACAGGGCAAGAGACCCAGTACTTC. Translated: CASRWTGQETQYF. The genes are TRBV6-5 and TRBJ2-5; 8 bases agree with TRBD1. The CDR3 covers 13 residues. After removal of 6 bases from V and 2 bases from J, the junction contained 2 bases not matched to a gene. Germline values: CDR1 MNHEY, CDR2 SVGAGI.

The genes are TRBV6-2 or TRBV6-3 and TRBJ2-5; the D is unclear. Germline values: CDR1 MNHEY, CDR2 SVGEGT. The CDR3 has 11 residues. Trimming took 2 bases from V and 5 from J, leaving 3 bases between them. The CDR3 DNA reads as TGTGCCAGCAGTTACATCGAGACCCAGTACTTC. Translated: CASSYIETQYF.

The chain is built from TRBV7-2 and TRBJ2-7; 8 bases align to TRBD2. Germline CDR1 and CDR2: SGHTA and FQGNSA. V shed 2 bases, J shed 0 bases, and the junction held 6 bases outside the gene matches. There are 16 residues in the CDR3. The CDR3 bases are TGTGCCAGCAGCTTAACCGGGACTAGTCACTCCTACGAGCAGTACTTC. It codes for CASSLTGTSHSYEQYF.